Sequencing of this TCR beta chain was carried out in a study of control samples from healthy donors and cancer patients. Data came from immunoSEQ multiplex PCR; TCRdb stores just in-frame clones and leaves some out. The repertoire holds some 97,000 clones, with roughly nine tenths as singletons. Looked up from germline, CDR1 is SGDLS and CDR2 is YYNGEE. V dropped 1 base and J dropped 4 bases, with 12 bases sitting between them. The CDR3 runs 15 residues. V usage is TRBV9 and J usage is TRBJ2-1; D remains unclear. Input material: blood. The TCR comes from a woman between 45 and 60 years old in good health. CDR3 in amino acids: CASSVLATSYNEQFF. CDR3 bases: TGTGCCAGCAGCGTATTGGCTACCTCGTACAATGAGCAGTTCTTC.